The 19 T cell receptor beta chains below were found in one sample sequenced in a study of blood T cells in healthy people across ages. A second about 7 to 12 cycle PCR used barcoded and J-beta primers. TCRdb redid the calling of the 5' RACE reads with MiXCR, one entry per CDR3 protein. The table shows about 1.5 million distinct CDR3 sequences, with 40% to 45% occurring only once. The sequenced sample was blood. All receptors derive from a woman aged 18-29 years in good health.

Worth noting for this clonotype: The junction departs from the called germline gene at one end, perhaps through a read error. CDR3 in DNA: TGTGCCAGCAGTCGCACGGGCCTGAACGCTGAAGCTTTCTTT. Its protein is CASSRTGLNAEAFF. The chain carries TRBV25-1 and TRBJ1-1; D is uncertain. The CDR3 length is 14 residues. Germline CDR1 reads MGHDK; CDR2 reads SYGVNS.

There are a few counts of this clonotype. The gene calls are TRBV7-2 and TRBJ2-4, with no clear D. The CDR3 loop spans 15 amino acids. The germline gives CDR1 SGHTA, CDR2 FQGNSA. V lost 5 bases, J lost 0 bases, and 11 bases lay in between. DNA for the CDR3: TGTGCCAGCAGCGCCAACGACATAGCCAAAAACATTCAGTACTTC. Translation gives CASSANDIAKNIQYF.

The V and J genes are TRBV11-2 and TRBJ2-7; D perhaps matches TRBD1 (5 bases). Trimming removed 4 bases from V and 0 bases from J, with 10 bases in between. The CDR3 extends over 14 amino acids. Germline V gives CDR1 SGHAT, CDR2 FQNNGV. In nucleotides, the CDR3 is TGTGCCAGCAGCTCCAGACAGCTCTCCTACGAGCAGTACTTC. Translated: CASSSRQLSYEQYF.

The V gene is TRBV7-2, the J gene TRBJ1-2; no clear D. The germline V gene encodes CDR1 SGHTA and CDR2 FQGNSA. The CDR3 length is 13 residues. V was cut by 5 bases and J by 4 bases, with 11 bases left in between. The CDR3 loop is CASSVEGSYGYTF. The CDR3 region has the DNA TGTGCCAGCAGCGTAGAGGGCAGCTATGGCTACACCTTC.

The gene calls are TRBV9 and TRBJ2-1; D is uncertain. CDR3 length equals 19 residues. Germline CDR1 reads SGDLS; CDR2 reads YYNGEE. Between the trimmed V and J ends, which lost 2 bases and 1 base, there was a span of 22 bases. The DNA of the CDR3 is TGTGCCAGCAGCGTCATGCCTCAAAAGTCGGGTTGGTCCTACAATGAGCAGTTCTTC. As protein: CASSVMPQKSGWSYNEQFF.

The V gene is TRBV11-2, the J gene TRBJ2-1; 8 nucleotides match TRBD2. J lost 3 bases, V lost 3 bases, and 7 bases had no gene match. This CDR3 comprises 16 residues. Germline CDR1 and CDR2: SGHAT and FQNNGV. The CDR3 is CASSFPSGGYYNEQFF. The CDR3, as DNA: TGTGCCAGCAGCTTCCCCAGCGGGGGATACTACAATGAGCAGTTCTTC.

This clonotype has more than one count but fewer than ten. The chain employs TRBV29-1 and TRBJ1-5; D is uncertain. The V end was cut by 7 bases, the J end by 11 bases, with 15 bases between. CDR3 length: 11 residues. The germline gives CDR1 SQVTM, CDR2 ANQGSEA. CDR3 sequence: CSAFWDAAQHF. In DNA, the CDR3 is TGCAGCGCCTTCTGGGATGCCGCCCAGCATTTT. Filled out from reference TRBV29-1 and TRBJ1-5, the complete variable domain reads SAVISQKPSRDICQRGTSLTIQCQVDSQVTMMFWYRQQPGQSLTLIATANQGSEATYESGFVIDKFPISRPNLTFSTLTVSNMSPEDSSIYLCSAFWDAAQHFGDGTRLSIL.

This clonotype was counted between two and nine times. The CDR3, as DNA: TGTGCCAGACCCCGCGAGCAGTACTTC. It translates to CARPREQYF. V is TRBV6-5 and J is TRBJ2-7; no clear D gene. V lost 9 bases and J lost 6, with 6 bases in between. Germline CDR1 MNHEY, CDR2 SVGAGI. The CDR3 contains 9 residues.

The J gene is TRBJ2-5, the V gene TRBV14; D is possibly TRBD1 or TRBD2 (5 bases each). Trimming removed 1 base from V and 13 bases from J, with 13 bases in between. The CDR3 is 12 residues long. Per the germline V gene, CDR1 is SGHDN and CDR2 is FVKESK. The CDR3 DNA reads as TGTGCCAGCAGCCAAGGAGGGGAACAGCGGTACTTC. It codes for CASSQGGEQRYF.

This chain connects TRBV12-3 or TRBV12-4 to TRBJ2-2, with D perhaps TRBD1 (6 bases). The CDR3 length is 16 residues. Trimming shortened V by 1 base and J by 7 bases, and 16 bases separated the two germline ends. The CDR3 loop reads CASSLVGHLTGGELFF. Written as DNA, the CDR3 is TGTGCCAGCAGTTTAGTGGGACACCTAACCGGCGGGGAGCTGTTTTTT.

This clonotype was counted a few times. The V call is TRBV6-2 or TRBV6-3, the J call TRBJ1-6; D is uncertain. V lost 6 bases to trimming and J lost 10 bases, with 19 bases between them. This CDR3 contains 15 residues. CDR1 and CDR2 from the germline V gene are MNHEY and SVGEGT. The CDR3 protein is CASRMVVVGGSPLHF. CDR3 DNA: TGTGCCAGCAGGATGGTGGTGGTTGGAGGATCACCCCTCCACTTT.

This clonotype was counted between two and nine times. The J gene is TRBJ2-5, the V gene TRBV28; D call uncertain. This CDR3 spans 14 amino acids. The V gene's germline CDR1 is MDHEN and CDR2 SYDVKM. Trimming cost V 2 bases and J 4 bases, with 11 bases left between them. For the CDR3, the DNA is TGTGCCAGCAGTTTACAGCGCGGCCCAGAGACCCAGTACTTC. This translates into CASSLQRGPETQYF.

The CDR3 region is CASSFRLAGVLRDTQYF. The CDR3 bases are TGTGCCAGCAGTTTTCGACTAGCGGGGGTTTTGAGAGATACGCAGTATTTT. The rearrangement uses TRBV12-3 or TRBV12-4 and TRBJ2-3; 12 bases match TRBD2. The CDR3 is 17 residues long. The J segment lost 5 bases and the V segment lost 3 bases, leaving 9 bases of the junction unmatched.

The CDR3 region has the DNA TGTGCCAGCAGCCGAATTCCCAGTAGCTCCTACGAGCAGTACTTC. This codes for CASSRIPSSSYEQYF. The chain couples TRBV7-6 to TRBJ2-7; no definite D call. There are 15 residues in the CDR3. Germline loops: CDR1 SGHVS, CDR2 FNYEAQ. V dropped 5 bases and J dropped 0 bases, with 14 bases sitting between them.

A few counts support this clonotype. The chain links TRBV7-2 to TRBJ2-1; TRBD2 aligns across 14 bases. Germline CDR1 reads SGHTA; CDR2 reads FQGNSA. The CDR3 is made up of 16 amino acids. Germline trimming cut 5 bases from V and 6 bases from J; bases unmatched to any gene: 6. This CDR3 is CASSPLGLAGANEQFF. In DNA form, the CDR3 reads TGTGCCAGCAGCCCCCTGGGACTAGCGGGAGCCAATGAGCAGTTCTTC.

This clonotype was observed at least ten times. V and J are TRBV20-1 and TRBJ2-7; 10 bases are a match to TRBD2. The CDR3 sequence is 15 residues long. The germline gives CDR1 DFQATT, CDR2 SNEGSKA (reference sequence). Germline trimming cut 0 bases from V and 2 bases from J; bases unmatched to any gene: 4. CDR3: CSARDSSGSTYEQYF. CDR3 bases: TGCAGTGCTAGAGATTCTAGCGGGAGTACCTACGAGCAGTACTTC.

The V and J genes are TRBV5-1 and TRBJ2-7, with TRBD2 as a possible D gene (6 bases). There are 14 residues in the CDR3. V was cut by 0 bases and J by 7 bases, with 14 bases left in between. CDR1 is SGHRS, CDR2 YFSETQ, per germline. The CDR3 bases are TGCGCCAGCAGCTTGGGAGGGGACTGGAATGAGCAGTACTTC. Translated: CASSLGGDWNEQYF.

This clonotype showed up just a few times. This chain links TRBV29-1 with TRBJ2-1; 15 nucleotides line up with TRBD2. Trimming at V came to 0 bases and at J to 6 bases, leaving 3 bases not matched to a gene. The germline V gene encodes CDR1 SQVTM and CDR2 ANQGSEA. CDR3 length equals 16 residues. Here the CDR3 reads CSVEDPGLAGGNEQFF. CDR3 DNA: TGCAGCGTTGAAGACCCGGGACTAGCGGGAGGCAATGAGCAGTTCTTC.

The chain uses TRBV7-9 and TRBJ2-4; no clear D. The DNA end is more similar to TRBJ2-7, so the J call may be wrong. The CDR3 runs 13 residues. Germline CDR1 reads SEHNR; CDR2 reads FQNEAQ (reference sequence). In DNA form, the CDR3 reads TGTGCCAGCAGCTTACCTAGTTCAAGCGAGCAGTACTTC. This sequence encodes CASSLPSSSEQYF.